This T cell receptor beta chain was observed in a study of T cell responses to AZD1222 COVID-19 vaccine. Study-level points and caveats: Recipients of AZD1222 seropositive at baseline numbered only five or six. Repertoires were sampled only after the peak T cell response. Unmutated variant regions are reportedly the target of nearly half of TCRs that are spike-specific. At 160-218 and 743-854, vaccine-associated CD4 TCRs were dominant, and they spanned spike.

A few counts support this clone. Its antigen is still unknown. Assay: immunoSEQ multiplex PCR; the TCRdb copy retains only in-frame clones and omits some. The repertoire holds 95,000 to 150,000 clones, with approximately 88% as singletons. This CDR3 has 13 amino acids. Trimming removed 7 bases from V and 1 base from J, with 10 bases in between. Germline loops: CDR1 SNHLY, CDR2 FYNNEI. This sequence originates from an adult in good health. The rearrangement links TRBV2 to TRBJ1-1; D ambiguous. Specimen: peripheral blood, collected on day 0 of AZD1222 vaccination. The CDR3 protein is CASIEAPNTEAFF. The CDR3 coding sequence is TGTGCCAGCATCGAAGCCCCGAACACTGAAGCTTTCTTT.